These T cell receptor beta chains were read from a single sample in a study of long-term antiretroviral therapy in people with HIV. Libraries were prepared by immunoSEQ multiplex PCR; TCRdb keeps only in-frame clonotypes and omits some of them. The sample has roughly 16,000 clones, 94% seen once. The sequenced sample was unsorted PBMCs, obtained 6 to 6.5 years after starting antiretroviral therapy. The receptors shown here come from a woman aged 50 to 60 with HIV. Each CDR3 is given without its conserved first and last residue. Fields, in order: V gene, CDR3 protein.

>TRBV5-6
ASSLDRGPQF
>TRBV10-3
AISESPYGDQY
>TRBV7-2
ASSLGDSGLEQY
>TRBV6-1
ASSEAQGGSSYNEQF
>TRBV9
ASSVGWRASNYGYT
>TRBV28
ASSPLDTYNEQF
>TRBV9
ASSVWGGNTGELF
>TRBV28
ATESTSGNYEQY
>TRBV10-3
AISTLAGASYEQY
>TRBV7-9
ASSRGLADSYEQY
>TRBV2
ASTGSQNTIY
>TRBV27
ASSWKREGRSYEQY
>TRBV5-1
ASSFTRNTEAF
>TRBV6-5
ASNTGPYNEQF
>TRBV4-3
ASSQETPYTDTQY
>TRBV7-9
ASSFGADTQY
>TRBV6-1
ASTAGGGGGNIQY
>TRBV12-2
ASRLAPAPGLAGGIETQY
>TRBV7-9
ASSLATTEFTDTQY
>TRBV9
ASSLRSGTTSNYGYT
>TRBV2
ASSEAHSLLYGYT
>TRBV5-4
ASSLDLGASGANVLT
>TRBV28
ASSLRNYGYT
>TRBV6-5
ASSRGPISTDTQY
>TRBV5-1
ASSLTGTDTQY